The rows below give T cell receptor beta chains drawn from one sample of a study of T cell clones after liver transplantation. TCRdb keeps only in-frame clones here, not all; method: immunoSEQ multiplex PCR. This repertoire shows 45,000 to 60,000 clones, approximately 84% found once; its top ten account for about 8.1%. Material: CD4+ T cells from blood, obtained before liver transplant. The receptors come from a human donor who received a liver transplant. Both conserved end residues are part of each CDR3. Fields, in order: V gene, CDR3 protein.

TRBV5-5,CASSLGPGAQYGYTF
TRBV7-2,CASSPTGRGQPQHF
TRBV9,CASSVVETGELFF
TRBV7-6,CASSPGPNSGNTIYF
TRBV5-1,CASSFRDRVYEQYF
TRBV19,CASTPFRDPNTEAFF
TRBV7-9,CASSLSAPTYEQYF
TRBV10-3,CAISDGTSGGSQETQYF
TRBV7-2,CATEDRKSTDTQYF
TRBV11-3,CASSLGNNEQFF
TRBV9,CASSGRLAGVPGELFF
TRBV29-1,CSVPRFQAADTQYF
TRBV19,CASTRGRSNQPQHF
TRBV28,CASIKNPRGDEQYF
TRBV7-2,CASSLKSSEQYF
TRBV28,CASTGAGQPSSYNEQFF
TRBV5-6,CASSFPGDTQYF
TRBV2,CASSPPGGRNQPQHF
TRBV6-6,CAITGYDEQYF
TRBV5-1,CASSFDRDPGNTIYF
TRBV11-2,CASSLERAGGQETQYF
TRBV6-5,CASSARPWQPQHF
TRBV7-9,CASSLGIITGELFF
TRBV28,CASSSPGRKDSPLHF
TRBV4-3,CASSGPPSGAGELFF
TRBV23-1,CAISGERDHHYGYTF
TRBV23-1,CASSQVGGKCYEQYF
TRBV18,CASSSRGGAPYNEQFF
TRBV5-1,CASSSQGIEGIQYF
TRBV28,CASSDRRPNIVAFF
TRBV7-2,CASSSKGRLGYTF
TRBV2,CASSDGSQETQYF
TRBV6-6,CASSWLGQAGYTF
TRBV19,CASSSPGTSYGYTF
TRBV19,CASSSRTGWETQYF
TRBV6-6,CASSQGTGGGYTF
TRBV5-1,CASSSTRGGAFF
TRBV28,CASSYSRSEQYF
TRBV14,CASSQPGQPSTDTQYF
TRBV7-9,CASSVLTGNTGELFF
TRBV19,CASKDRVHGYTF
TRBV6-5,CASSTDSDYGYTF
TRBV9,CASTRRGQANEKLFF
TRBV10-3,CAISGAQGLSYEQYF
TRBV6-4,CASSPLLGEGGYTF
TRBV4-2,CASRDRGERFYGYTF
TRBV6-6,CASSYLADTGDEQFF
TRBV4-3,CASSKTGRDTIYF
TRBV25-1,CASRGWQGLNTEAFF
TRBV19,CASSTRGDSHNYGYTF
TRBV14,CASSQFAGGKISNQPQHF
TRBV29-1,CSVRSSPVYNEQFF
TRBV6-5,CASSYDRGQETQYF
TRBV19,CASSISGGNYGYTF
TRBV7-9,CASSLPVNTEAFF
TRBV5-1,CASSRDRGLGDTQYF
TRBV7-2,CASSLGTSGGQETQYF
TRBV29-1,CSVEVGRGTGNTGELFF
TRBV11-2,CASSLVSDYYNEQFF